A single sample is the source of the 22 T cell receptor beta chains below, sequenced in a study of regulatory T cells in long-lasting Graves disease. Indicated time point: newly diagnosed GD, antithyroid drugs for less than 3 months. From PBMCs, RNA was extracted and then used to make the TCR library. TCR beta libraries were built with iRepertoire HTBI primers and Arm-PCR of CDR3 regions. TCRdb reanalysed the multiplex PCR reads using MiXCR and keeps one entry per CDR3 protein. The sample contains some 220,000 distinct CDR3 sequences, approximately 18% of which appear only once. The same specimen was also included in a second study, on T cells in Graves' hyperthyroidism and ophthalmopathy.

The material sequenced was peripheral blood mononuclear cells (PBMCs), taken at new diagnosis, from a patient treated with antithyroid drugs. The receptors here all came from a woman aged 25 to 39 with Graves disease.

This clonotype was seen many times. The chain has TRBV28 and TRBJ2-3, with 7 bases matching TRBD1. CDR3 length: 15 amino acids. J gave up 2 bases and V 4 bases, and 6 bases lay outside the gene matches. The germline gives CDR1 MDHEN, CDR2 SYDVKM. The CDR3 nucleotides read TGTGCCAGCAGTTCCACAGGGGTAAACACAGATACGCAGTATTTT. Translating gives CASSSTGVNTDTQYF.

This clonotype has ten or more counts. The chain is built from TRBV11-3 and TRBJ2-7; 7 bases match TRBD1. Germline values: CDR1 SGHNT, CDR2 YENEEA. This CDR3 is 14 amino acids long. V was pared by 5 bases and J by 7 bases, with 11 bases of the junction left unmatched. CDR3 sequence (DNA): TGTGCCAGCAGCCATCGACAGGGATTGAGGGAGCAGTACTTC. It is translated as CASSHRQGLREQYF.

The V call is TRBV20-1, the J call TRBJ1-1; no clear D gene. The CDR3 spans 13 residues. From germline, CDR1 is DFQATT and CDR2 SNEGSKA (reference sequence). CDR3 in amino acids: CSPIQGGNTEAFF. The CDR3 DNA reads TGCAGCCCAATCCAAGGCGGGAACACTGAAGCTTTCTTT.

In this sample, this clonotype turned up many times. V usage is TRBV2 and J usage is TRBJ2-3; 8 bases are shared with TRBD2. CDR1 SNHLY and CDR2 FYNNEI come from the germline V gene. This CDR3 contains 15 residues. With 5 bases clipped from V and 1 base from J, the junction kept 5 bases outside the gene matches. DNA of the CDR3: TGTGCCAGCAGTCCTAGCGGGTTTGGCACAGATACGCAGTATTTT. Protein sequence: CASSPSGFGTDTQYF.

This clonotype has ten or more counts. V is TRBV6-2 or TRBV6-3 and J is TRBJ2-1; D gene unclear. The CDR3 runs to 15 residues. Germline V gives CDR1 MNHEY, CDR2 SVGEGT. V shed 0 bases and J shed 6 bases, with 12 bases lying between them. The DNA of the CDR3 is TGTGCCAGCAGTTACTCAACCGGAATCGGCAATGAGCAGTTCTTC. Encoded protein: CASSYSTGIGNEQFF.

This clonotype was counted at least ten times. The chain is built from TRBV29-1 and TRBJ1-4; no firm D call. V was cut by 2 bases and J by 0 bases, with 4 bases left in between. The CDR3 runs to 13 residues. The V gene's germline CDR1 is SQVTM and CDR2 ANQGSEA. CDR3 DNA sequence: TGCAGCGTTGAAAGTCCAACTAATGAAAAACTGTTTTTT. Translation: CSVESPTNEKLFF.

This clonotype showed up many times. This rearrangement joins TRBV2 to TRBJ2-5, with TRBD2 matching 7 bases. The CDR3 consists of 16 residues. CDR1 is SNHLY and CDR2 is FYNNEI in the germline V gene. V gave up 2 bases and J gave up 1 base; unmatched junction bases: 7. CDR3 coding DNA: TGTGCCAGCAGTGAAATGGCGGGAGATACCCAAGAGACCCAGTACTTC. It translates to CASSEMAGDTQETQYF. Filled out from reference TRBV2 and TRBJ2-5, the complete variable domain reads EPEVTQTPSHQVTQMGQEVILRCVPISNHLYFYWYRQILGQKVEFLVSFYNNEISEKSEIFDDQFSVERPDGSNFTLKIRSTKLEDSAMYFCASSEMAGDTQETQYFGPGTRLLVL.

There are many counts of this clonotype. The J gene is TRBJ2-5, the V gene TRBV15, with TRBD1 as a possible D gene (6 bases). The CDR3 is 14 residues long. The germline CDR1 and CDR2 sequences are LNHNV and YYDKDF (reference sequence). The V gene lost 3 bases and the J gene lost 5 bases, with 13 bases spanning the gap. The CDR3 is CATSSGRGTETQYF. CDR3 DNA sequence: TGTGCCACCAGCAGTGGCAGGGGAACGGAGACCCAGTACTTC.

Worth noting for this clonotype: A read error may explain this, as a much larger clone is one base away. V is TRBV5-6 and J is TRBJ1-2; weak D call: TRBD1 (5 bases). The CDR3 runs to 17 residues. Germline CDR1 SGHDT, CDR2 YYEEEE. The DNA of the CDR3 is TGTGCCGGCAGCGGCCGGGACGCCTTTGTCTGGGTTAATGGCTACACCTTC. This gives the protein CAGSGRDAFVWVNGYTF.

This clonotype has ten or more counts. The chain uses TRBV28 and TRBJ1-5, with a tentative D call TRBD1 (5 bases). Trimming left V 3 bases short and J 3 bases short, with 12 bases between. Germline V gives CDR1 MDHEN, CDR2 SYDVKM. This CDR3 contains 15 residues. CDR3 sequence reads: CASSFILGVNQPQHF. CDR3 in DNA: TGTGCCAGCAGTTTTATCTTGGGGGTCAATCAGCCCCAGCATTTT. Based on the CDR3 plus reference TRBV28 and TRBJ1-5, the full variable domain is DVKVTQSSRYLVKRTGEKVFLECVQDMDHENMFWYRQDPGLGLRLIYFSYDVKMKEKGDIPEGYSVSREKKERFSLILESASTNQTSMYLCASSFILGVNQPQHFGDGTRLSIL.

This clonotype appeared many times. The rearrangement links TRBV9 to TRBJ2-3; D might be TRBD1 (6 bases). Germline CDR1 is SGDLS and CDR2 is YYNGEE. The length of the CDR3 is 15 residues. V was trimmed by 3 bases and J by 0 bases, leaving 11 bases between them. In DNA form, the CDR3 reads TGTGCCAGCAGCGAGGACAGAGATAGCACAGATACGCAGTATTTT. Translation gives CASSEDRDSTDTQYF.

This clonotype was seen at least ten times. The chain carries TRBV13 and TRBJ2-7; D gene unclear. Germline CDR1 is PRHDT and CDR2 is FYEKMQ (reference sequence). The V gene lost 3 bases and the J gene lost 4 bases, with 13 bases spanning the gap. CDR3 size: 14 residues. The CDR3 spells CASSLRQSRYEQYF. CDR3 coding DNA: TGTGCCAGCAGCTTGAGACAAAGTAGGTACGAGCAGTACTTC.

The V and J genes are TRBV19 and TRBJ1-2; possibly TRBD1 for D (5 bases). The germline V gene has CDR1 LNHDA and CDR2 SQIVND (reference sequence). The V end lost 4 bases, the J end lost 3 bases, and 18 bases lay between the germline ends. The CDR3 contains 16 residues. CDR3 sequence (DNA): TGTGCCAGTAGTAGGGGGACCGTATCTACTTACTATGGCTACACCTTC. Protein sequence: CASSRGTVSTYYGYTF. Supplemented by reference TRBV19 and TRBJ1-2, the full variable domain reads DGGITQSPKYLFRKEGQNVTLSCEQNLNHDAMYWYRQDPGQGLRLIYYSQIVNDFQKGDIAEGYSVSREKKESFPLTVTSAQKNPTAFYLCASSRGTVSTYYGYTFGSGTRLTVV.

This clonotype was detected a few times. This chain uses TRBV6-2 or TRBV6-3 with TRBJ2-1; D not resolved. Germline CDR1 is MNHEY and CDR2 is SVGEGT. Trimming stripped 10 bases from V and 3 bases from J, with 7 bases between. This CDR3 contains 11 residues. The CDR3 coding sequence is TGTGCCACTACAGTCTACAATGAGCAGTTCTTC. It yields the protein CATTVYNEQFF.

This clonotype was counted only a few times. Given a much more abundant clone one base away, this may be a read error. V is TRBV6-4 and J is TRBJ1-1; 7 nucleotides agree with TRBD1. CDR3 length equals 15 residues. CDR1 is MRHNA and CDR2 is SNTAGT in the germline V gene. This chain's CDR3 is CASRWDSSMNTEAVF. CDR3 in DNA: TGTGCCAGCAGGTGGGACAGCTCCATGAACACTGAAGCTGTCTTT.

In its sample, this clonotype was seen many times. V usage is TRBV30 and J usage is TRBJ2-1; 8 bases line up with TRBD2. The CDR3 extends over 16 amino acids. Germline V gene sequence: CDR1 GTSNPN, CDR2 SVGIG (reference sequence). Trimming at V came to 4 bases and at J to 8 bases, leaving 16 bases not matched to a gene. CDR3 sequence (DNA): TGTGCCTGGAACCGCGGGACTAGGGGCCCTACGGATGAGCAGTTCTTC. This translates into CAWNRGTRGPTDEQFF.

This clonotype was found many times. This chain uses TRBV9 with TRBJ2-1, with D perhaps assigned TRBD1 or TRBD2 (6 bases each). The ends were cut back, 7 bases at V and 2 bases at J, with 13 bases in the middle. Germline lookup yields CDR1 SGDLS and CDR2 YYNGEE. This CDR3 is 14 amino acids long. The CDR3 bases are TGTGCCAGCGCAGAGGGGGAGGCCTACAATGAGCAGTTCTTC. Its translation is CASAEGEAYNEQFF.

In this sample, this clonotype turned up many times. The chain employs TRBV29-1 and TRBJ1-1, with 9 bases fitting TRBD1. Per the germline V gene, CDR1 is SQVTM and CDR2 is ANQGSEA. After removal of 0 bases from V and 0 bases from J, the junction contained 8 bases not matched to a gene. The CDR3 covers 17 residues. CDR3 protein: CSVEDLDRGWMNTEAFF. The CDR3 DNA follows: TGCAGCGTTGAAGATCTCGACAGGGGGTGGATGAACACTGAAGCTTTCTTT.

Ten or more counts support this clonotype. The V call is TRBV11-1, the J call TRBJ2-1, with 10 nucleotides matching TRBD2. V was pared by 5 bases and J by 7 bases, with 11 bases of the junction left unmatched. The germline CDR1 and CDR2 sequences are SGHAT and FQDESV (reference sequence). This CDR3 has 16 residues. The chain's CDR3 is CASSLEWGLALNEQFF. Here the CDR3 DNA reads TGTGCCAGCAGCCTAGAGTGGGGACTAGCGCTAAATGAGCAGTTCTTC.

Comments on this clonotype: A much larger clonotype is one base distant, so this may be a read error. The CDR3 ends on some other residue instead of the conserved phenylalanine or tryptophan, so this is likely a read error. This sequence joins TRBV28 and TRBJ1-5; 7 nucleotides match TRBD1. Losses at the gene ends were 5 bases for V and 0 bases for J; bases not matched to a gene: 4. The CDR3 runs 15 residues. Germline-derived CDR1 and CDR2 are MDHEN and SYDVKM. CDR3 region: CASSRDSHSNQPQHS. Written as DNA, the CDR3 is TGTGCCAGCAGTCGGGACAGCCATAGCAATCAGCCCCAGCATTCT.

CDR3: CASSIGAGKPRNQPQHF. The DNA for the CDR3 is TGTGCCAGTAGTATCGGGGCAGGTAAGCCTCGCAATCAGCCCCAGCATTTT. The rearrangement joins TRBV19 to TRBJ1-5, with D perhaps matching TRBD1 (5 bases). This CDR3 spans 17 amino acids. Trimming shortened V by 3 bases and J by 2 bases, and 17 bases separated the two germline ends. The germline gives CDR1 LNHDA, CDR2 SQIVND (reference sequence).

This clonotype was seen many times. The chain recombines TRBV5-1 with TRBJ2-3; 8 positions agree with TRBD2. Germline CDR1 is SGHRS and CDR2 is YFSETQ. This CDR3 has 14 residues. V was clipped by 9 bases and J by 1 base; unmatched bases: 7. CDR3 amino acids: CATAAAGGTDTQYF. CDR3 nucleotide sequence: TGCGCCACCGCGGCAGCGGGGGGCACAGATACGCAGTATTTT. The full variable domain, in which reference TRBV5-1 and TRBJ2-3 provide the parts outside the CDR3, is KAGVTQTPRYLIKTRGQQVTLSCSPISGHRSVSWYQQTPGQGLQFLFEYFSETQRNKGNFPGRFSGRQFSNSRSEMNVSTLELGDSALYLCATAAAGGTDTQYFGPGTRLTVL.